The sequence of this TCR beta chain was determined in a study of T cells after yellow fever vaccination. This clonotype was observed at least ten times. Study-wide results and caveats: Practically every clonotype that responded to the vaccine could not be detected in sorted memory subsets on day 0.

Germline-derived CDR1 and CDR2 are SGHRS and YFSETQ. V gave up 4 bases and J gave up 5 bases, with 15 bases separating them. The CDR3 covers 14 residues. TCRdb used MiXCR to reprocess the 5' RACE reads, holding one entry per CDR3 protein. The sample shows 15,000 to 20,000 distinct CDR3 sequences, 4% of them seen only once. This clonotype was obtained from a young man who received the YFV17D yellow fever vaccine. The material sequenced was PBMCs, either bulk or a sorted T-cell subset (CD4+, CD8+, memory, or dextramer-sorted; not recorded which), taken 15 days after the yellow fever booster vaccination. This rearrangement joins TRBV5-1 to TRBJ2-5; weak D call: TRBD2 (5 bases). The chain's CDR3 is CASSVEEGGETQYF. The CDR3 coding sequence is TGCGCCAGCAGCGTGGAAGAGGGCGGGGAGACCCAGTACTTC.